This TCR beta chain emerged from a study of T cell repertoires in cytomegalovirus infection. About the research overall: It can be stated that public TCR beta signatures indicated CMV infection as well as a matching HLA type.

Germline lookup yields CDR1 LGHNA and CDR2 YSLEER. The CDR3 covers 14 residues. The V end lost 1 base, the J end lost 1 base, and 6 bases lay between the germline ends. Each CDR3 protein gets one entry after TCRdb re-called the reads with MiXCR. Of approximately 630,000 distinct CDR3 sequences detected, more than 20% appear once; the ten largest clones hold 7.5% to 9%. The chain couples TRBV4-3 to TRBJ2-3; TRBD2 is a possible D gene (5 bases). Sequenced material: CD8+ T cells from PBMCs. This clonotype was sampled from a human donor in good health (CMV status not recorded). Some clones in this sample may be carry-over from other donors' samples. This CDR3 is CASSQARGTDTQYF. DNA for the CDR3: TGCGCCAGCAGCCAAGCGCGGGGCACAGATACGCAGTATTTT.